This T cell receptor (beta chain) stems from a study of radiation and T cells in renal cell carcinoma (TCRdb year 2020). The study in broad terms: Samples were obtained from a clinical trial, in which 15 Gy stereotactic body radiation therapy was delivered to primary renal cell carcinomas and nephrectomy was performed 4 weeks later. TCR beta sequencing covered approximately 50 samples in total, comprising about 26 tumors and approximately 27 peripheral blood samples. A total of 4 million to 5 million unique CDR3 nucleotide sequences, encoding fewer than 3,000,000 unique CDR3 amino acid sequences, were found across all 50 or so samples.

The immunoSEQ kit was used, according to the manufacturer's recommendations, to generate TCR beta libraries from genomic DNA. For library preparation, a first multiplex PCR was performed with proprietary primers, followed by a second PCR in which unique barcodes were added, and bead cleanups were performed after each round. Each sample batch included a kit-provided positive control reaction and a negative control reaction. The final libraries were assessed on an Agilent 4200 TapeStation D1000 ScreenTape, pooled by volume, and quantified by qPCR. Sequencing was performed on an Illumina NextSeq500 using a MidOutput 150-cycle cartridge, with 156 Read1 cycles, 15 Index1 cycles, and the kit custom primers. The pooled library was loaded at roughly 0.94 pM with an approximately 20% PhiX control spike-in. For the original study's pipeline: Vendor-processed data were analyzed in R, and a clonotype was defined as all T cells sharing the same CDR3 nucleotide sequence. For clone abundance analyses, frequencies were normalized to the 10,000 most abundant clones in each sample. Before analysis, public T cell clones were removed, and these numbered fewer than five per sample on average. An abundance difference of at least 32-fold between compartments was the criterion for calling clonotypes tumor-enriched or baseline blood-enriched. Clonotypes expanded or contracted between blood time points were identified with a beta-binomial differential abundance model. Similarity between tumor and blood repertoires was quantified using the Baroni-Urbani and Buser coefficient, and groups were compared with two-tailed Wilcoxon tests in R. TCRdb retrieved this table from immuneACCESS and kept in-frame rearrangements only. Not all clones are present; in checked studies, unresolved V genes account for under half, and no reason is known for the remainder. That table supplies the V and J calls and clone size; D and trimming were determined from the DNA. This sample gives 40,000 to 60,000 clones in total; 75% to 85% of them show up just once. The ten largest clones add up to 30% to 35% of the sample.

General conclusions and limits of the study: No pretreatment tumor biopsies were available, so the baseline intratumoral presence of clonotypes could not be determined. The single-armed trial design could not address effects of radiation dose or scheduling on the TCR repertoire. Dynamics of the blood repertoire were not tracked past 4 weeks after treatment. An increase in top tumor clonotypes in blood was observed from baseline to 2 weeks post-radiation, followed by contraction by 4 weeks, which was taken to suggest transient expansion of tumor-resident clones.

A note on this clone: The specificity of this receptor is unknown. Per-nucleotide qualities are absent, and no much larger clonotype sits a single base away.

This sample's time point label indicates: baseline pretreatment blood. The treatment or condition label here, explained by the study, means: 15 Gy SBRT to primary tumor, nephrectomy 4 weeks later. To track tumor-enriched clonotypes, serial peripheral blood was sampled from radiation-treated patients at baseline and at 2 weeks and 4 weeks after SBRT. Renal cell carcinoma with clear cell pathology was present in all patients. Genomic DNA for TCR sequencing was prepared using the QIAamp DNA Blood Mini Kit (Qiagen). The analyses included just those samples that passed every quality control check. Trimming removed 2 bases from V and 7 bases from J; the gene matches leave 2 bases unexplained. The CDR3 numbers 15 residues from cysteine through phenylalanine. The read is trimmed to its CDR3 DNA, 45 bases read in frame from base 1. The germline V gene encodes CDR1 SGHRS and CDR2 YFSETQ.

The TCR was taken from a woman aged 70 to 79 with renal cell carcinoma. Rearrangement joined TRBV5-1 to TRBJ2-1; TRBD2 matches 14 bases in the middle. The material was blood, obtained from a patient whose treatment included radiotherapy and nephrectomy. At the DNA level, the sequence is TGCGCCAGCAGCTTCGGGACTAGCGGGAGTAATGAGCAGTTCTTC. The encoded protein is CASSFGTSGSNEQFF.